This T cell receptor (beta chain) came from a study of a mutant IDH1 vaccine in newly diagnosed glioma. The CDR3 has 18 amino acids. CDR1 is SGHNT, CDR2 YENEEA, per germline. V lost 3 bases to trimming and J lost 0 bases; unmatched junction nucleotides: 12. Remarks on this clone: Antigen unknown.

Regarding time point: week 35, safety follow-up. Each vaccine dose was 300 ug of mutant IDH1 20-mer peptide, with topical imiquimod. Generated by immunoSEQ multiplex PCR, the TCRdb table keeps only in-frame clones and is missing some. This sample has approximately 28,000 clones, with 75% to 90% found just once. The chain combines TRBV11-3 with TRBJ2-7; TRBD1 matches at 9 bases. The sequence derives from a man under 40 with glioma. The source material was PBMCs, sampled from a glioma patient whose treatment included an IDH1 peptide vaccine. The CDR3 is CASSLGQGETPSSYEQYF. CDR3 DNA: TGTGCCAGCAGCTTGGGACAGGGTGAAACCCCAAGCTCCTACGAGCAGTACTTC.